The present TCR beta chain was sequenced within a study of shared clonotypes between healthy human individuals (dated by TCRdb to the early 2020s). Notes on the research overall: Two women and three men aged 18 to 49 years were included in the cohort. For each donor, CD4 naive and CD4 memory were each given three plates, CD8 naive was given two plates, and CD8 memory was given one plate. To estimate repertoire size and how much clonotype sharing occurs between individuals, the study deeply sequenced the blood TCR repertoires of about five healthy adults. To increase sequencing depth and limit assay-specific biases, TCR repertoire library preparation and sequencing were carried out by different laboratories using diverse techniques. Leukapheresis yielded between about 0.94 and 9.5 billion PBMCs per donor. Study-wide findings and limitations: Clonotypes shared by all four sorted-subset donors showed higher generation probabilities than non-shared clonotypes. Across a handful of donors, roughly 5.1% of naive CD4, roughly 3.3% of naive CD8, approximately 2.5% of memory CD4, and about 0.44% of memory CD8 clonotypes were shared. Only blood was sampled, and tissue TCR repertoires likely differ from those in blood. Larger estimated clonotype richness was generally found for naive subsets than for memory subsets. Based on pairwise subsampling, the degree of clonotype sharing among donors was expected to be affected by sequencing depth. Even with the large sequencing depth, rarefaction of the sorted-subset datasets indicated that sequencing was incomplete. Because the study included a small number of donors, the genetic and exposure-history diversity represented was limited.

TCR CDR3 regions were amplified from genomic DNA by multiplex PCR using the deep immunoSEQ assay. Genomic DNA extracted from each cell subset was distributed evenly over all wells of several immunoSEQ 96-well plates, and each plate served as one replicate. For sorted subsets, about 0.2 ug genomic DNA, equal to approximately 30,000 T cell genomes, was loaded into each replicate PCR. The purified libraries were quantified using a Qubit 3.0 fluorometer, sized with a Bioanalyzer 2100, and then quantified again using the KAPA Library Quantification kit. Every immunoSEQ 96-well plate was sequenced on a separate single-read 150-cycle Illumina NextSeq 550 flow cell. In the original analysis: Because only junctional sequences without quality scores were contained in the immunoSEQ output, filtering matching that applied to full-length reads could not be performed. Sequences were annotated with PyIR, a Python wrapper for IgBLAST v1.9, using IMGT germline references to assign V/J genes and CDR3. Any read was removed if the V/J assignment was weak (E-value above 1e-6), the CDR3 was missing, or the read contained stop codons, out-of-frame junctions, or ambiguous translated residues. V3J clonotypes were defined as sequences sharing the same inferred V gene, J gene, and CDR3 amino acid sequence. Percentage overlap between repertoires was calculated by dividing the number of shared unique clonotypes by the size of the smaller repertoire. Repertoire richness was assessed with RTK rarefaction, the Chao1 estimator, and Recon v2.1 estimates of unobserved clonotypes. Generation probabilities were computed with OLGA for all TCRbeta clonotypes obtained by the gDNA method from four donors. TCRdb retrieved this table from immuneACCESS and kept in-frame rearrangements only. Not all clones are present; in checked studies, unresolved V genes account for under half, and no reason is known for the remainder. V and J calls and clone size are those listed in that table; D and trimming were worked out from the DNA. This sample gives over a million clones in total; 75% to 85% of them show up just once. Of the sample, approximately 0.5% is held by the ten largest clones.

Donors were healthy HIV-negative adults with no recently reported acute infections or vaccinations. Every donor was a Caucasian adult living in Nashville, Tennessee, USA. CD4+ T cells were enriched by magnetic negative selection; naive cells were then positively selected on CD45RA, and the negative fraction formed the memory subset. Blood was obtained by leukapheresis, after which PBMCs were separated by Ficoll-Histopaque density gradient centrifugation and cryopreserved in liquid nitrogen vapor phase. Analytical flow cytometry was used to check the purity and quantity of each magnetically sorted T cell population. Genomic DNA was isolated from each sorted fraction and quantified by UV absorbance on a Nanodrop 2000c. The germline V gene yields SGHTA for CDR1 and FQGNSA for CDR2. Reading from cysteine to phenylalanine, the CDR3 counts 14 amino acids. The retained sequence is limited to the CDR3, 42 bases, with the frame set at the first base.

Concerning this clone itself: The clone's antigen remains unknown. One end of the junction varies from germline; a read error may be responsible. The sample holds other DNA sequences that translate to the same CDR3.

The sequencing sample was made of memory CD4+ T cells from PBMCs. Interpreted using the paper, the cell subset or site label stands for: CD45RA-negative fraction. The chain was built from TRBV7-2 and TRBJ2-4, with TRBD2 identical over 8 junction bases. The clonotype comes from a man younger than 30 in good health. Some clones in this sample may be carry-over from other donors' samples. The nucleotide sequence is TGTGCCAGTAGCTTTGGGACTAGGCGGTACATTCAGTACTTC. It is translated as CASSFGTRRYIQYF.